This T cell receptor beta chain was sequenced for a study of TIL therapy for anti-PD-1-resistant metastatic lung cancer. The time point: pre-treatment sample, taken before nivolumab and TIL therapy. The tumor samples were excised metastases, mostly pleural nodules or supraclavicular lymph nodes. This was the immunoSEQ v3 assay. The repertoire was sequenced with immunoSEQ multiplex PCR; TCRdb's copy has only in-frame clones and lacks some. The repertoire holds about 48,000 clones, 70% to 85% seen once, with 5.6% in the top ten. This clone was picked up a small number of times. The CDR3 contains 15 residues. The germline CDR1 and CDR2 sequences are MRHNA and SNTAGT. V lost 3 bases, J lost 4 bases, and 8 bases stayed unmatched.

Sequencing used tumor tissue, obtained at baseline. This sequence joins TRBV6-4 and TRBJ1-2; TRBD1 matches at 7 bases. This TCR came from a person aged 25 to 80 with non-small cell lung cancer. The CDR3 spells CASSERGGVSYGYTF. The CDR3 coding sequence is TGTGCCAGCAGTGAGAGAGGGGGCGTCAGCTATGGCTACACCTTC.